This is a list of T cell receptor beta chains from one sample in a study of blood T cell repertoires in COVID-19. Repertoires were generated with immunoSEQ multiplex PCR, while TCRdb's copy carries only in-frame clones and drops some. Of around 47,000 clones in the sample, 69% were seen once. The sample comprised peripheral blood. These receptors came from a man at least 80 years old with acute or convalescent COVID-19. Each CDR3 is given with its conserved first and last residue. The D gene is left open where the match is weak. The size entry is marked missing in some rows and otherwise reads once, few, many or a size class.

>TRBV7-9|NA|NA|TRBJ1-6
CASSLERVTGLNSPLHF
TGTGCCAGCAGCTTAGAGAGGGTGACAGGTTTAAATTCACCCCTCCACTTT
>TRBV7-8|NA|NA|TRBJ2-7
CASSSPKGQITSHEQYF
TGTGCCAGCAGCAGTCCGAAAGGACAGATAACGTCCCACGAGCAGTACTTC
>TRBV9|NA|TRBD2|TRBJ2-2
CASSGGLAEYTGELFF
TGTGCCAGCAGCGGGGGACTAGCGGAGTACACCGGGGAGCTGTTTTTT
>TRBV6-5|NA|NA|TRBJ2-1
CAASRREAYNEQFF
TGTGCCGCCAGTCGGAGGGAGGCCTACAATGAGCAGTTCTTC
>TRBV5-1|NA|TRBD1|TRBJ1-6
CASSLEGQNSPLHF
TGCGCCAGCAGCTTGGAGGGACAGAATTCACCCCTCCACTTT
>TRBV23-1|NA|NA|TRBJ1-1
CASPLSGGLGPPEAFF
TGCGCCAGCCCTCTCAGCGGGGGGTTGGGCCCGCCTGAAGCTTTCTTT
>TRBV27|NA|TRBD1|TRBJ1-4
CASSQTPGQGAYEKLFF
TGTGCCAGCAGTCAGACACCCGGACAGGGAGCTTATGAAAAACTGTTTTTT
>TRBV2|NA|NA|TRBJ1-5
CASSEGGDSNQPQHF
TGTGCCAGCAGTGAGGGAGGGGATAGCAATCAGCCCCAGCATTTT
>TRBV7-2|NA|NA|TRBJ2-1
CASSLSGVAYNEQFF
TGTGCCAGCAGCTTATCGGGGGTTGCCTACAATGAGCAGTTCTTC
>TRBV18|NA|TRBD2|TRBJ2-3
CASSRRSGGTDTQYF
TGTGCCAGCTCTCGCCGGTCGGGAGGGACAGATACGCAGTATTTT
>TRBV5-1|once|TRBD1|TRBJ2-2
CASSLEGQGVYAGELFF
TGCGCCAGCAGCTTGGAGGGACAGGGGGTATATGCCGGGGAGCTGTTTTTT
>TRBV7-2|NA|TRBD2|TRBJ2-4
CASSQETSGSIQYF
TGTGCCAGCAGCCAAGAGACTAGCGGGAGTATTCAGTACTTC
>TRBV9|NA|NA|TRBJ1-5
CASSVGADSNQPQHF
TGTGCCAGCAGCGTAGGGGCAGATAGCAATCAGCCCCAGCATTTT
>TRBV6-2/TRBV6-3|NA|TRBD1|TRBJ1-5
CASSSDRAAQPQHF
TGTGCCAGCAGCTCGGACAGGGCGGCTCAGCCCCAGCATTTT
>TRBV7-3|NA|TRBD1|TRBJ2-1
CASSSQGAHEQFF
TGTGCCAGCAGCTCACAGGGGGCACATGAGCAGTTCTTC
>TRBV6-6|NA|TRBD1|TRBJ1-1
CASTPGQGFTEAFF
TGTGCCAGCACCCCGGGACAGGGTTTTACTGAAGCTTTCTTT
>TRBV7-2|NA|NA|TRBJ1-5
CASSLEQGVNQPQHF
TGTGCCAGCAGCTTAGAACAGGGAGTAAATCAGCCCCAGCATTTT
>TRBV19|few|NA|TRBJ2-2
CASRTAGLENTGELFF
TGTGCCAGTAGGACAGCTGGCTTGGAGAACACCGGGGAGCTGTTTTTT
>TRBV7-2|NA|NA|TRBJ1-4
CASSLVPATNEKLFF
TGTGCCAGCAGCTTAGTACCGGCAACTAATGAAAAACTGTTTTTT
>TRBV30|NA|NA|TRBJ1-2
CAWTGANYGYTF
TGTGCCTGGACAGGGGCTAACTATGGCTACACCTTC
>TRBV5-1|NA|TRBD2|TRBJ2-1
CASGLAGVGYNEQFF
TGCGCCAGCGGACTAGCGGGAGTGGGATACAATGAGCAGTTCTTC
>TRBV10-2|NA|NA|TRBJ2-7
CASSDERGEQYF
TGCGCCAGCAGTGATGAGAGGGGGGAGCAGTACTTC
>TRBV19|NA|TRBD1|TRBJ1-2
CASSIWGQGNYGYTF
TGTGCCAGTAGTATTTGGGGACAGGGGAACTATGGCTACACCTTC
>TRBV21-1|NA|NA|TRBJ1-4
CASSKAWQGNEKLFF
TGTGCCAGCAGCAAGGCGTGGCAGGGTAATGAAAAACTGTTTTTT
>TRBV5-1|NA|NA|TRBJ2-2
CASSPTSGTTGELFF
TGCGCCAGCAGCCCTACCTCCGGTACCACCGGGGAGCTGTTTTTT
>TRBV7-6|NA|NA|TRBJ1-3
CASSLGGDRNTIYF
TGTGCCAGCAGCTTAGGCGGAGATCGAAACACCATATATTTT
>TRBV5-4|NA|NA|TRBJ1-2
CASSIDRRGGYTF
TGTGCCAGCAGCATCGACAGGCGTGGCGGCTACACCTTC
>TRBV5-6|NA|TRBD1|TRBJ1-6
CASSLSGGQGDSPLHF
TGTGCCAGCAGCTTGTCGGGGGGACAGGGCGATTCACCCCTCCACTTT
>TRBV7-9|many|NA|TRBJ1-2
CASSSLGNTGSGYYGYTF
TGTGCCAGCAGCTCCTTGGGGAACACAGGGTCGGGTTACTATGGCTACACCTTC
>TRBV12-5|NA|TRBD2|TRBJ2-7
CASALGSGRYEQYF
TGTGCTAGTGCGTTGGGTAGCGGGAGATACGAGCAGTACTTC
>TRBV7-3|NA|NA|TRBJ2-4
CASSLLGGAKNIQYF
TGTGCCAGCAGCTTATTAGGCGGGGCCAAAAACATTCAGTACTTC
>TRBV7-9|NA|TRBD1|TRBJ2-1
CASSPGQGGNEQFF
TGTGCCAGCAGCCCCGGACAGGGTGGGAATGAGCAGTTCTTC
>TRBV19|NA|TRBD1|TRBJ1-2
CASSIMGQGFMGYGYTF
TGTGCCAGTAGTATAATGGGACAGGGGTTTATGGGCTATGGCTACACCTTC
>TRBV7-2|NA|TRBD2|TRBJ2-3
CASSLTSGSTDTQYF
TGTGCCAGCAGCCTGACTAGCGGGAGCACAGATACGCAGTATTTT
>TRBV7-2|few|NA|TRBJ1-2
CASSLGARSKGYTF
TGTGCCAGCAGCTTAGGGGCCCGTTCCAAGGGCTACACCTTC
>TRBV7-9|NA|NA|TRBJ1-2
CATPQGAGYGYTF
TGTGCCACCCCACAGGGTGCCGGCTATGGCTACACCTTC
>TRBV5-1|once|NA|TRBJ1-4
CASSQNSGVNVKLFF
TGCGCCAGCAGCCAGAATTCAGGGGTCAATGTAAAACTGTTTTTT
>TRBV25-1|once|TRBD1|TRBJ2-7
CASKSPGTDYEQYF
TGTGCCAGCAAGTCCCCCGGGACAGACTACGAGCAGTACTTC
>TRBV20-1|NA|NA|TRBJ2-7
CSALGSYEQYF
TGCAGTGCCCTCGGGTCCTACGAGCAGTACTTC
>TRBV3-1/TRBV3-2|NA|TRBD1|TRBJ2-7
CASNDRASGEQYF
TGTGCCAGCAACGACAGGGCATCTGGCGAGCAGTACTTC